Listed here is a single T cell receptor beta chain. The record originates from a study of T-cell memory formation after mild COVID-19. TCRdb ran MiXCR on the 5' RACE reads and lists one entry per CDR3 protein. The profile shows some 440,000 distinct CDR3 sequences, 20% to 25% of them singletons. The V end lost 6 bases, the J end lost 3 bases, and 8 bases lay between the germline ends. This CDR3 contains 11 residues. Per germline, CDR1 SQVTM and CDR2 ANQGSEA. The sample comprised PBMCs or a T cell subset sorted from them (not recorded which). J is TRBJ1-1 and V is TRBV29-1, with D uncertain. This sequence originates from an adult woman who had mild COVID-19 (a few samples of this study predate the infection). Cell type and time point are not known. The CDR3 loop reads CSVAWDTEAFF. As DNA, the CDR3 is TGCAGCGTGGCCTGGGACACTGAAGCTTTCTTT.